This T cell receptor (beta chain) was documented in a study of T cells in tuberculosis. Data came from immunoSEQ multiplex PCR; TCRdb stores just in-frame clones and leaves some out. The sample comprises roughly 61,000 clones, roughly 86% of which are singletons, and roughly a fifth rests with the top ten. The CDR3 contains 17 residues. From germline, CDR1 is SEHNR and CDR2 FQNEAQ (reference sequence). Losses at the gene ends were 5 bases for V and 4 bases for J; bases not matched to a gene: 10. Thawed, overnight-rested PBMC were stained with GMM-loaded CD1B tetramer, viability dye and anti-CD3, then sorted. The lipid loaded on the CD1B tetramers was C32 glucose monomycolate from Rhodococcus equi.

The TCR comes from an adult woman with latent tuberculosis. The chain links TRBV7-9 to TRBJ2-6; 8 bases agree with TRBD1. Sequenced input: CD1b-GMM tetramer-negative cells sorted from PBMCs. CDR3 region: CASSRNPDRAGANVLTF. The DNA of the CDR3 is TGTGCCAGCAGCAGAAATCCGGACAGGGCGGGGGCCAACGTCCTGACTTTC.